The clone carrying this T cell receptor (beta chain) occurred once. Germline CDR1 and CDR2: MDHEN and SYDVKM. The length of the CDR3 is 18 residues. Trimming cost V 4 bases and J 2 bases; bases outside gene matches: 14. The data stem from a study of blood T cell repertoires in COVID-19. Assay used: immunoSEQ multiplex PCR; TCRdb lists only in-frame clones, some missing. Of 150,000 to 200,000 clones listed, 65% to 90% were seen once; the top ten hold 8% to 10%. Sequenced material: peripheral blood. The chain combines TRBV28 with TRBJ2-5, with 9 nucleotides matching TRBD2. The receptor was derived from a man in his fifties or sixties with active or convalescent COVID-19. This CDR3 reads CASSSQRGASAGQETQYF. DNA of the CDR3: TGTGCCAGCAGTTCACAGCGGGGGGCCAGCGCAGGACAAGAGACCCAGTACTTC.